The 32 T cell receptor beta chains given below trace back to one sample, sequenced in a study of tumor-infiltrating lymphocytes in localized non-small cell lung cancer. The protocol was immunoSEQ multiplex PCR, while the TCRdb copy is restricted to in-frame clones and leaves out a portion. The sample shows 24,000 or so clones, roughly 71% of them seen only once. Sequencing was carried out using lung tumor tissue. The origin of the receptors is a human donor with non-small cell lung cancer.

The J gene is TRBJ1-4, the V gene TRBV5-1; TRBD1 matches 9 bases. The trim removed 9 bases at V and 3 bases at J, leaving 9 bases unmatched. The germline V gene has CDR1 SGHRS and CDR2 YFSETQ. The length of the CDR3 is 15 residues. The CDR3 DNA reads TGCGCCACCCGGACAGGGGTCCTGCCTAATGAAAAACTGTTTTTT. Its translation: CATRTGVLPNEKLFF.

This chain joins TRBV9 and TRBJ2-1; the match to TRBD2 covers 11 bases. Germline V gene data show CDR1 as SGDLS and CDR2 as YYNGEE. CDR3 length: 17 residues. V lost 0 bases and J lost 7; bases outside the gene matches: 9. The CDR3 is CASSVGLAGGPQNEQFF. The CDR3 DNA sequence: TGTGCCAGCAGCGTAGGGTTAGCGGGAGGGCCTCAGAATGAGCAGTTCTTC.

The CDR3 spells CASSPARLHEQYF. CDR3 in DNA: TGTGCCAGCAGCCCAGCACGGCTCCACGAGCAGTACTTC. The rearrangement links TRBV7-6 to TRBJ2-7; D not certain. The ends were cut back, 5 bases at V and 5 bases at J, with 13 bases in the middle. The germline V gene has CDR1 SGHVS and CDR2 FNYEAQ. The CDR3 consists of 13 residues.

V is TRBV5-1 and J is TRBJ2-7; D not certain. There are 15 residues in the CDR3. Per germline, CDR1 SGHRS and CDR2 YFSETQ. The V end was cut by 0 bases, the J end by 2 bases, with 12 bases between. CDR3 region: CASSLVSQPTYEQYF. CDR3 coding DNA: TGCGCCAGCAGCTTGGTTAGCCAACCCACCTACGAGCAGTACTTC.

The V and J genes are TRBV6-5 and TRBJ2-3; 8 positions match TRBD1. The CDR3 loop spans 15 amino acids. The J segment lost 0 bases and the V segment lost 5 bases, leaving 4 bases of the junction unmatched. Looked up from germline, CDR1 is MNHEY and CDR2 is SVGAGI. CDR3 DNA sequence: TGTGCCAGCAGTCGGACAGGGAAGAGCACAGATACGCAGTATTTT. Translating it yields CASSRTGKSTDTQYF.

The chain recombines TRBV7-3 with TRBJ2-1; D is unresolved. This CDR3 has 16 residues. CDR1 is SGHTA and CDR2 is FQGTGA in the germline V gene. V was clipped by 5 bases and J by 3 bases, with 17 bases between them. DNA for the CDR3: TGTGCCAGCAGCCCCGACTGGGCCCGCGGCTACAATGAGCAGTTCTTC. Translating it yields CASSPDWARGYNEQFF.

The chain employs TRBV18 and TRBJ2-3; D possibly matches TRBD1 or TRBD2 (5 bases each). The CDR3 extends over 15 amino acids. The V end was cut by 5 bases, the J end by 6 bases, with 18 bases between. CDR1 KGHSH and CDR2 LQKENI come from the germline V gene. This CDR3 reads CASSEGPSSGDTQYF. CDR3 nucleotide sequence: TGTGCCAGCTCAGAGGGACCTTCATCGGGGGATACGCAGTATTTT.

The CDR3 DNA sequence: TGTGCCAGCAGCCCCCTCCCGGGGACCGGGGAGCTGTTTTTT. It specifies CASSPLPGTGELFF. The chain carries TRBV6-4 and TRBJ2-2; TRBD2 is a possible D gene (5 bases). Trimming took 6 bases from V and 5 from J, leaving 13 bases between them. The CDR3 loop spans 14 amino acids. CDR1 MRHNA and CDR2 SNTAGT come from the germline V gene.

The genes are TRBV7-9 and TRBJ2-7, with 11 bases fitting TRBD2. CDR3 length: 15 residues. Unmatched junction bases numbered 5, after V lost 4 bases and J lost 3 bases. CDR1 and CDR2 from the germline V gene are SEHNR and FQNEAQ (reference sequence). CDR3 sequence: CASSSTSGAFYEQYF. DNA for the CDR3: TGTGCCAGCAGCTCGACTAGCGGGGCCTTCTACGAGCAGTACTTC. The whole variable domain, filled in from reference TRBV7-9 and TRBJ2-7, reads DTGVSQNPRHKITKRGQNVTFRCDPISEHNRLYWYRQTLGQGPEFLTYFQNEAQLEKSRLLSDRFSAERPKGSFSTLEIQRTEQGDSAMYLCASSSTSGAFYEQYFGPGTRLTVT.

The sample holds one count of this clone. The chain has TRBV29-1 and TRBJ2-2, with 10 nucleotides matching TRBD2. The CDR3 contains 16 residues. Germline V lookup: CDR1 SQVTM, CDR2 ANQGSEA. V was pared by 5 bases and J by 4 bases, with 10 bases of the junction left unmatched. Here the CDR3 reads CSVSFHSGRSTGELFF. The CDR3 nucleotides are TGCAGCGTTTCCTTCCATAGCGGGAGGAGCACCGGGGAGCTGTTTTTT.

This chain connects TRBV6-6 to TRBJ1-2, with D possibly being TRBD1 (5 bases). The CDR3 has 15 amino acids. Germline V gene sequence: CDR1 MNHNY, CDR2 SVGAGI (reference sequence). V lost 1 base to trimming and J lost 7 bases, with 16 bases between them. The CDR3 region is CASSYLGGTSSGYTF. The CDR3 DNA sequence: TGTGCCAGCAGTTACTTGGGGGGAACCTCTAGTGGCTACACCTTC.

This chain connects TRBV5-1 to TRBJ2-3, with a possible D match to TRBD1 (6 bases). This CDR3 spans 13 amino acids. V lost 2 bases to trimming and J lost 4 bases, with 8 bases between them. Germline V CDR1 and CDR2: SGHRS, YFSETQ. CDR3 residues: CASSLQGSDTQYF. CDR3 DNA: TGCGCCAGCAGCTTACAGGGTTCAGATACGCAGTATTTT. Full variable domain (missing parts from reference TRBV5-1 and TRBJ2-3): KAGVTQTPRYLIKTRGQQVTLSCSPISGHRSVSWYQQTPGQGLQFLFEYFSETQRNKGNFPGRFSGRQFSNSRSEMNVSTLELGDSALYLCASSLQGSDTQYFGPGTRLTVL.

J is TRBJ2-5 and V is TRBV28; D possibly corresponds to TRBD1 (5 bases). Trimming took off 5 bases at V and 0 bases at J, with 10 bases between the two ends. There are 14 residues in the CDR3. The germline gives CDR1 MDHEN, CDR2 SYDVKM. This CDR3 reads CASSRTHHQETQYF. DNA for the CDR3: TGTGCCAGCAGTCGGACACACCACCAAGAGACCCAGTACTTC.

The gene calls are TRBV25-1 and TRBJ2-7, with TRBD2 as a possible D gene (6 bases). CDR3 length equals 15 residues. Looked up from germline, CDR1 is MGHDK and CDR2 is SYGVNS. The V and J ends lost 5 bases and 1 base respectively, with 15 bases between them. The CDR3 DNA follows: TGTGCCAGCAGTTCAGCGGGTGTATCGTCCTACGAGCAGTACTTC. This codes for CASSSAGVSSYEQYF.

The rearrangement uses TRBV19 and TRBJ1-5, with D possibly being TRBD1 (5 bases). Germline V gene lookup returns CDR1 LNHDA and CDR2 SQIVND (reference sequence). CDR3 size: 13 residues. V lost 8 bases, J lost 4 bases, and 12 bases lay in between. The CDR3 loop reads CASAGHNNQPQHF. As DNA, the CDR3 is TGTGCCAGTGCCGGACACAATAATCAGCCCCAGCATTTT.

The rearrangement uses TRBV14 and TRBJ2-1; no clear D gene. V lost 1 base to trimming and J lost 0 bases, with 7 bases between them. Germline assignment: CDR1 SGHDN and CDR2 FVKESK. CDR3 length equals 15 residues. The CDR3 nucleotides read TGTGCCAGCAGCCAAGTCTGGAGCTCCTACAATGAGCAGTTCTTC. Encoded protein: CASSQVWSSYNEQFF.

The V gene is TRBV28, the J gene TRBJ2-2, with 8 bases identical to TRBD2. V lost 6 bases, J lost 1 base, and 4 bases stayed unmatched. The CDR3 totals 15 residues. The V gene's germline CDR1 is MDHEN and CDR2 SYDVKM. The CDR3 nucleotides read TGTGCCAGCAGGCCTAGCGGGTGGAACACCGGGGAGCTGTTTTTT. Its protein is CASRPSGWNTGELFF.

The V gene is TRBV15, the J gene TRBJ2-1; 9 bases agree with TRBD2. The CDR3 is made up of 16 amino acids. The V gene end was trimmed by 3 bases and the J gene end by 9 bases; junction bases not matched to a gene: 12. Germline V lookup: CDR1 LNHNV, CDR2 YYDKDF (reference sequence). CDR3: CATSRSEPGLAVEQFF. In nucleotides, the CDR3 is TGTGCCACCAGCAGGAGTGAGCCGGGACTAGCAGTTGAGCAGTTCTTC.

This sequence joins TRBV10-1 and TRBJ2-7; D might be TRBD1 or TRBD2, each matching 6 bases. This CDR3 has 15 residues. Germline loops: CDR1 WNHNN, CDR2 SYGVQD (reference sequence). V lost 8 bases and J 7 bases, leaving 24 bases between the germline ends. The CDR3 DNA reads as TGCGCCAGCTGGAGGGGGGTGGGTGGATGGAGAGAGCAGTACTTC. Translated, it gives CASWRGVGGWREQYF.

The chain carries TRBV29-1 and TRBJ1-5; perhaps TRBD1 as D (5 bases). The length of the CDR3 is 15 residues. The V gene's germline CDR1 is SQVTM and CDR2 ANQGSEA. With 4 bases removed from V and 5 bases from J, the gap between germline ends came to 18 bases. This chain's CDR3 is CSVGGSGGVDQPQHF. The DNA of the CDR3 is TGCAGCGTTGGCGGATCCGGGGGGGTCGATCAGCCCCAGCATTTT.

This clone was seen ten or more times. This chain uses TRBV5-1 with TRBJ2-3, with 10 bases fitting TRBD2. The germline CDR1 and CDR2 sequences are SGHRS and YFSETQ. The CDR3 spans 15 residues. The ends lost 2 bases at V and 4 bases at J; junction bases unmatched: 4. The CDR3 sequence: CASSLLAGRADTQYF. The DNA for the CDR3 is TGCGCCAGCAGCTTACTAGCGGGAAGGGCAGATACGCAGTATTTT.

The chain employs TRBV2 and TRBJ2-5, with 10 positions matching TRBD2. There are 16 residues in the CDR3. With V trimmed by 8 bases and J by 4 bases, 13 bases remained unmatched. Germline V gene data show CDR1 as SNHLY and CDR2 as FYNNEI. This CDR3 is CASQLAGWGVLETQYF. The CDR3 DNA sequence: TGTGCCAGCCAACTAGCGGGATGGGGAGTGCTAGAGACCCAGTACTTC.

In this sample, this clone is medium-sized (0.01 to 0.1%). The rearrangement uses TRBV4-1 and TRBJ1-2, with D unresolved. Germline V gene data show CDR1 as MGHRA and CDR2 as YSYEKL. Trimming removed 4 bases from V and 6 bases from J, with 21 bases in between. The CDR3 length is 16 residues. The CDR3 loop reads CASSPFASRREDGYTF. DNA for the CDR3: TGCGCCAGCAGCCCCTTTGCATCCAGGAGGGAAGATGGCTACACCTTC.

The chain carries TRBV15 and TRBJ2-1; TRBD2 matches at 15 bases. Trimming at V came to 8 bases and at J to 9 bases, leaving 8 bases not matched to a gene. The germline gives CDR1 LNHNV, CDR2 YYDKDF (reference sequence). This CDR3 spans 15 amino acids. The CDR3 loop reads CATSGLAGGPGEQFF. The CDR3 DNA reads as TGTGCCACCTCTGGACTAGCGGGAGGGCCGGGTGAGCAGTTCTTC.

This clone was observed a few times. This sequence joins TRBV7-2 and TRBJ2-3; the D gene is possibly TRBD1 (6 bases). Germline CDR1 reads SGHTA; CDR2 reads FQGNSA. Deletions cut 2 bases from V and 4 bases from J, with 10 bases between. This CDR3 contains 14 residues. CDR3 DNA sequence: TGTGCCAGCAGCTTAAACAGGGTACCAGATACGCAGTATTTT. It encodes CASSLNRVPDTQYF.

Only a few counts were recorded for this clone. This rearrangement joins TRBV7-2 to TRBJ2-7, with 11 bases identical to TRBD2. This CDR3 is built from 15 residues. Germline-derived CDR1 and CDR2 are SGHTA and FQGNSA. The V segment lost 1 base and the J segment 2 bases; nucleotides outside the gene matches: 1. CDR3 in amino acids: CASSLGSGRAYEQYF. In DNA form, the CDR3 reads TGTGCCAGCAGCTTAGGTAGCGGGAGGGCCTACGAGCAGTACTTC. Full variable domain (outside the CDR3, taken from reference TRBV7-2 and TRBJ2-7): GAGVSQSPSNKVTEKGKDVELRCDPISGHTALYWYRQSLGQGLEFLIYFQGNSAPDKSGLPSDRFSAERTGGSVSTLTIQRTQQEDSAVYLCASSLGSGRAYEQYFGPGTRLTVT.

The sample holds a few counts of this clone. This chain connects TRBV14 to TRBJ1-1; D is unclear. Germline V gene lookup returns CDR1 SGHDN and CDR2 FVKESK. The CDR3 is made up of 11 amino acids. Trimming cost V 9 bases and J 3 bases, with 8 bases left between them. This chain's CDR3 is CASARDTEAFF. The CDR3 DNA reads TGTGCCAGTGCGAGGGACACTGAAGCTTTCTTT. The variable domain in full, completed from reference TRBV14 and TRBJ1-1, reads EAGVTQFPSHSVIEKGQTVTLRCDPISGHDNLYWYRRVMGKEIKFLLHFVKESKQDESGMPNNRFLAERTGGTYSTLKVQPAELEDSGVYFCASARDTEAFFGQGTRLTVV.

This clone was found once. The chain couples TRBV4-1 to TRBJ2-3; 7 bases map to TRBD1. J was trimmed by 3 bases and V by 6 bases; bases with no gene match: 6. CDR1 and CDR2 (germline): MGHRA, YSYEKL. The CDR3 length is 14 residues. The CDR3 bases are TGCGCCAGCAGGTTGGGACAGCCAACAGATACGCAGTATTTT. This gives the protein CASRLGQPTDTQYF.

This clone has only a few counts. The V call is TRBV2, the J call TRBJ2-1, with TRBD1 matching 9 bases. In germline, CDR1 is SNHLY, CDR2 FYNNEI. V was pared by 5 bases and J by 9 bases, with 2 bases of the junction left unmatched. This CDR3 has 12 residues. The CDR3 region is CASSPDRGEQFF. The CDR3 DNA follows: TGTGCCAGCAGTCCGGACAGGGGTGAGCAGTTCTTC.

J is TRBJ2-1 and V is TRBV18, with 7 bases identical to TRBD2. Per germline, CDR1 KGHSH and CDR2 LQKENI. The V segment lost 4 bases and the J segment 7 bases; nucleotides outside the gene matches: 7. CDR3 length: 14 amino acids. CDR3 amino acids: CASSQAGEVNEQFF. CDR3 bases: TGTGCCAGCTCACAGGCGGGAGAGGTAAATGAGCAGTTCTTC. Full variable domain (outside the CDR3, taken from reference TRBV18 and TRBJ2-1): NAGVMQNPRHLVRRRGQEARLRCSPMKGHSHVYWYRQLPEEGLKFMVYLQKENIIDESGMPKERFSAEFPKEGPSILRIQQVVRGDSAAYFCASSQAGEVNEQFFGPGTRLTVL.

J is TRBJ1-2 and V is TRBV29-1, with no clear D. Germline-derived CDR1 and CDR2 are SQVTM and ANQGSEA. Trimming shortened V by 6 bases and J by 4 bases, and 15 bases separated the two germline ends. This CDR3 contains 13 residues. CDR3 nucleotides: TGCAGCGTAACGATCGGGATGTCCTATGGCTACACCTTC. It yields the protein CSVTIGMSYGYTF.

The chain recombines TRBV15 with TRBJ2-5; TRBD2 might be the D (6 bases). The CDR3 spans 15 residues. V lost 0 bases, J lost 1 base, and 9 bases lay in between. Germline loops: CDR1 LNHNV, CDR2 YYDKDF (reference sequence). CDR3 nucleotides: TGTGCCACCAGCAGAGATCCGGGAGTCCAAGAGACCCAGTACTTC. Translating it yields CATSRDPGVQETQYF.